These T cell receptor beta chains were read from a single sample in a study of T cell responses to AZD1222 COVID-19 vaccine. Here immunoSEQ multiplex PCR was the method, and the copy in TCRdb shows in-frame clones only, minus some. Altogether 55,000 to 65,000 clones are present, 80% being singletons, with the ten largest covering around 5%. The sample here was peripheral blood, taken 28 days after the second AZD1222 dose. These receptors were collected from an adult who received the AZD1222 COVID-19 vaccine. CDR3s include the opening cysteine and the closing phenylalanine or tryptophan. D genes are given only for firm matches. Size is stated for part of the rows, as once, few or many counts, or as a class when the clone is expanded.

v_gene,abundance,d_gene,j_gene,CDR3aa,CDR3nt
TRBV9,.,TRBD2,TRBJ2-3,CASTLSGRAGGDTQYF,TGTGCCAGCACCCTTAGCGGGAGAGCCGGGGGTGATACGCAGTATTTT
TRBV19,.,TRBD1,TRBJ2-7,CASSSGGTGAYEQYF,TGTGCCAGTAGTAGCGGCGGGACAGGGGCCTACGAGCAGTACTTC
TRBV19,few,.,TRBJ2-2,CASSIRGGTGELFF,TGTGCCAGTAGTATTAGGGGTGGAACCGGGGAGCTGTTTTTT
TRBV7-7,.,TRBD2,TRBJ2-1,CASSARLLAGGPSEQFF,TGTGCTAGCAGCGCCCGACTACTAGCGGGAGGGCCAAGTGAGCAGTTCTTC
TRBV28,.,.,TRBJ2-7,CASSVGSYEQYF,TGTGCCAGCAGTGTAGGGAGCTACGAGCAGTACTTC
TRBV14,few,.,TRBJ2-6,CASSPTPGSGANVLTF,TGTGCCAGCAGCCCCACCCCTGGGTCTGGGGCCAACGTCCTGACTTTC
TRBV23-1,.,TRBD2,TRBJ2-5,CASISSGRAGETQYF,TGCGCCAGCATCTCTAGCGGGAGGGCCGGGGAGACCCAGTACTTC
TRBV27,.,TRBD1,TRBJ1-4,CASSLQGDREKLFF,TGTGCCAGCAGTCTGCAGGGGGACCGGGAAAAACTGTTTTTT
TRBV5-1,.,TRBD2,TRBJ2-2,CASSPLIAGGQNTGELFF,TGCGCCAGCAGCCCCCTAATAGCGGGGGGGCAAAACACCGGGGAGCTGTTTTTT
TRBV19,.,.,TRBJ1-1,CASRVRNTEAFF,TGTGCCAGTAGGGTCCGGAACACTGAAGCTTTCTTT
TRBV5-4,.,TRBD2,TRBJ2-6,CASSFWGGSGANVLTF,TGTGCCAGCAGCTTTTGGGGGGGCTCTGGGGCCAACGTCCTGACTTTC
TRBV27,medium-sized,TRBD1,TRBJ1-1,CASSLIHTGGSDTEAFF,TGTGCCAGCAGTTTAATTCACACAGGGGGCAGCGACACTGAAGCTTTCTTT
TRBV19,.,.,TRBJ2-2,CASSRTRGHTGELFF,TGTGCCAGTAGTCGTACAAGGGGACACACCGGGGAGCTGTTTTTT
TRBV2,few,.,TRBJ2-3,CASTIGGNPSDTQYF,TGTGCCAGCACCATAGGGGGGAATCCTTCGGATACGCAGTATTTT
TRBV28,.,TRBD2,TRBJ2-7,CASITAGAPYEQYF,TGTGCCAGCATCACAGCGGGAGCCCCCTACGAGCAGTACTTC
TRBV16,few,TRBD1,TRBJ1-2,CASSQSTGGYGYTF,TGTGCCAGCAGCCAATCGACAGGGGGTTATGGCTACACCTTC
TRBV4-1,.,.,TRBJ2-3,CASSQQVDLSTDTQYF,TGCGCCAGCAGCCAACAAGTCGACTTAAGCACAGATACGCAGTATTTT
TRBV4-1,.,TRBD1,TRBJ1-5,CASSQEDRVYQPQHF,TGCGCCAGCAGCCAAGAAGACAGGGTGTATCAGCCCCAGCATTTT
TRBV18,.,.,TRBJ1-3,CASQTGPGNTIYF,TGTGCCAGCCAAACAGGGCCTGGAAACACCATATATTTT
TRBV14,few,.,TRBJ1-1,CASSQPGTYAEAFF,TGTGCCAGCAGCCAACCCGGGACATATGCTGAAGCTTTCTTT
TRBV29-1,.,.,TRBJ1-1,CSVVPGREAFF,TGCAGCGTTGTTCCCGGACGTGAAGCTTTCTTT
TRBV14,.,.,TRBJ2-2,CASSHRATSNTGELFF,TGTGCCAGCAGCCACAGGGCTACCTCGAACACCGGGGAGCTGTTTTTT
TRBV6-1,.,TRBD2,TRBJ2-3,CASSDPGGTQYF,TGTGCCAGCAGTGACCCGGGAGGGACGCAGTATTTT
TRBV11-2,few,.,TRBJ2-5,CASSRARETQYF,TGTGCCAGCAGCCGAGCCCGGGAGACCCAGTACTTC
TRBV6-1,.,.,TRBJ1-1,CASSHGQLEAFF,TGTGCCAGCAGCCACGGACAGCTTGAAGCTTTCTTT
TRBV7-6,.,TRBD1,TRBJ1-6,CASSLYGTDQLRGSPLHF,TGTGCCAGCAGCTTATATGGGACAGATCAGCTACGGGGCTCACCCCTCCACTTT
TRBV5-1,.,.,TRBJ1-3,CASSLALGGNTIYF,TGCGCCAGCAGCTTGGCACTGGGGGGAAACACCATATATTTT
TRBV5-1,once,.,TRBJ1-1,CASSLDAQLAFF,TGCGCCAGCAGCTTGGATGCCCAGTTGGCTTTCTTT
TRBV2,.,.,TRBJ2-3,CASSPGAADTQYF,TGTGCCAGCAGCCCAGGAGCAGCAGATACGCAGTATTTT
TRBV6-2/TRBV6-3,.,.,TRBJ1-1,CASSNPVPGAFF,TGTGCCAGCAGTAATCCGGTCCCCGGGGCTTTCTTT
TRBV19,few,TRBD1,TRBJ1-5,CASSGQAGAQPQHF,TGTGCCAGCTCTGGACAGGCGGGTGCTCAGCCCCAGCATTTT
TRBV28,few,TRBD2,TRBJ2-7,CASSSAGGRRNEQYF,TGTGCCAGCAGTTCCGCGGGGGGCCGCCGGAACGAGCAGTACTTC
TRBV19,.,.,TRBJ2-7,CASSIGATYEQYF,TGTGCCAGTAGTATTGGGGCCACCTACGAGCAGTACTTC
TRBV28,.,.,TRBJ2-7,CASSESPGLQRDEQYF,TGTGCCAGCAGTGAAAGTCCCGGACTACAACGGGACGAGCAGTACTTC
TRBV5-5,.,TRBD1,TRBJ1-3,CASSLGPGQTGNTIYF,TGTGCCAGCAGCTTGGGGCCGGGACAGACTGGAAACACCATATATTTT
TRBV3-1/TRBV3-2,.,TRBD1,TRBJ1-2,CASNSGQEFYGYTF,TGTGCCAGCAACTCGGGACAGGAGTTCTATGGCTACACCTTC
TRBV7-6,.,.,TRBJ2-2,CASSLLPGEPGELFF,TGTGCCAGCAGCCTCCTCCCCGGGGAACCCGGGGAGCTGTTTTTT
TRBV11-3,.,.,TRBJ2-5,CASSSTPGETQYF,TGTGCCAGCAGCTCCACCCCCGGGGAGACCCAGTACTTC
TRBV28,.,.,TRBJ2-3,CASWTLGPDTQYF,TGTGCCAGCTGGACGTTGGGTCCAGATACGCAGTATTTT
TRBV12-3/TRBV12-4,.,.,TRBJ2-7,CASSFSGYEQYF,TGTGCCAGCAGTTTCTCGGGATACGAGCAGTACTTC
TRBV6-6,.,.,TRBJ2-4,CASRETAQAKNIQYF,TGTGCCAGCAGGGAGACTGCCCAAGCCAAAAACATTCAGTACTTC
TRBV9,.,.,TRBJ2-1,CASQGSAYNEQFF,TGTGCCAGCCAAGGGAGCGCCTACAATGAGCAGTTCTTC
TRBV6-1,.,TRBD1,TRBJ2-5,CASSDGTEGSGTQYF,TGTGCCAGCAGTGACGGGACAGAGGGGTCGGGGACCCAGTACTTC
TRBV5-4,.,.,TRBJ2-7,CASSPARGLGEQYF,TGTGCCAGCAGTCCCGCCCGGGGTTTGGGGGAGCAGTACTTC
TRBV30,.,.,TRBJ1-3,CAWSGNTIYF,TGTGCCTGGAGCGGAAACACCATATATTTT
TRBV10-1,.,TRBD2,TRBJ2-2,CASSERFSGIVAGELFF,TGCGCCAGCAGTGAGAGGTTTAGCGGGATCGTCGCCGGGGAGCTGTTTTTT
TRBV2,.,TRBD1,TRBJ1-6,CASSIGTGNSPLHF,TGTGCCAGCAGTATTGGGACAGGGAATTCACCCCTCCACTTT
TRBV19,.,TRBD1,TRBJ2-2,CASRNRGINTGELFF,TGTGCCAGTCGCAACAGGGGGATTAACACCGGGGAGCTGTTTTTT
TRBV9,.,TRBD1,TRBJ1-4,CASSGTGPNEKLFF,TGTGCCAGCAGTGGGACAGGCCCTAATGAAAAACTGTTTTTT